One T cell receptor (beta chain) is described in this entry. Trimming removed 2 bases from V and 0 bases from J; junction bases left unmatched: 7. This CDR3 has 16 amino acids. This specimen comes from a study of CD8 T cells in Susac syndrome. Sequencing of TCR beta drew on CD8+ and CD4+ T cells from blood. Recently defined diagnostic criteria for definite or probable disease were fulfilled by Susac syndrome patients. RNA in amounts of roughly 0.5 to 1 ug was reverse transcribed with random hexamers. Amplification of TCR beta CDR3 used immunoSEQ multiplex PCR across 54 Vbeta and 13 Jbeta. One entry per CDR3 protein, called by TCRdb with MiXCR from the immunoSEQ multiplex PCR reads. The repertoire holds some 170,000 distinct CDR3 sequences, with just under 95% as singletons.

The source of this sequence is a human donor with Susac syndrome. The chain uses TRBV12-3 or TRBV12-4 and TRBJ2-7; 7 nucleotides line up with TRBD2. Material: CD4+ T cells from PBMCs. The CDR3 loop reads CASSLSGGGSSYEQYF. The CDR3 coding sequence is TGTGCCAGCAGTTTATCCGGGGGAGGGAGCTCCTACGAGCAGTACTTC.